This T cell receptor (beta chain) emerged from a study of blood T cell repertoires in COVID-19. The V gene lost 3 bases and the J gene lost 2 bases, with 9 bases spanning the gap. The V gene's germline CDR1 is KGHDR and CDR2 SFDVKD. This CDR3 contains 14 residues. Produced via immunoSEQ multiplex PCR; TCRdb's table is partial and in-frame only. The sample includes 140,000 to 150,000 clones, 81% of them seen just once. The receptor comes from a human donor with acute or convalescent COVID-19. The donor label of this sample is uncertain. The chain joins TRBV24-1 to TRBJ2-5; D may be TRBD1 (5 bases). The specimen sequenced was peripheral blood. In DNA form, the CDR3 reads TGTGCCACCAGTGATCCCGACAGTCAAGAGACCCAGTACTTC. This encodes CATSDPDSQETQYF.